Listed here is a single T cell receptor (beta chain). Original processing methods: Amplifying reference gene primers gave estimates of nucleated cell counts. The method was immunoSEQ multiplex PCR; TCRdb's version includes in-frame clones alone and lacks a portion of them. V and J calls and clone size are copied from that table; D and trimming were computed from the DNA. The table records under 250,000 clones, around nine tenths of them present only once. The CDR3 spans 15 residues. Germline CDR1 is SGHRS and CDR2 is YFSETQ. After removal of 4 bases from V and 3 bases from J, the junction contained 9 bases not matched to a gene. This specimen comes from a study of blood T cell repertoires in COVID-19. About the study: From T cells, B-cell-depleted T cells, or PBMCs came the material, which was cDNA or gDNA.

The chain couples TRBV5-1 to TRBJ2-7, with 8 bases aligning to TRBD2. The sequencing input was peripheral blood. This receptor was obtained from a woman aged 55-70 years who had recovered from COVID-19. The CDR3 nucleotides are TGCGCCAGCAGCCTACAAATAGCGGGGAGCTACGAGCAGTACTTC. Protein: CASSLQIAGSYEQYF.